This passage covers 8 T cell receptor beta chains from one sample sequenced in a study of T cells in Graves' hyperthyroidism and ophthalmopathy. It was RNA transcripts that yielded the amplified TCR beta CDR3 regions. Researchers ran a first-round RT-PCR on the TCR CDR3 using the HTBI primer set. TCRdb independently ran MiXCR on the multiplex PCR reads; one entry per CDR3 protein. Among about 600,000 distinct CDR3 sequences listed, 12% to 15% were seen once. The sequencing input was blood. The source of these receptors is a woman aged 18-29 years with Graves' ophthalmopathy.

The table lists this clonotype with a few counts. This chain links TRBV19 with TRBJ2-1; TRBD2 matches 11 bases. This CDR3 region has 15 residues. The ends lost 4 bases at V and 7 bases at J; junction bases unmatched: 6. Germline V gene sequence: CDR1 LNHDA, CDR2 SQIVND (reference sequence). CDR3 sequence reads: CASSTLAGDKNEQFF. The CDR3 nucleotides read TGTGCCAGTAGTACACTAGCGGGAGACAAGAATGAGCAGTTCTTC. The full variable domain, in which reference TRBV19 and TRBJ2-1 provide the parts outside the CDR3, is DGGITQSPKYLFRKEGQNVTLSCEQNLNHDAMYWYRQDPGQGLRLIYYSQIVNDFQKGDIAEGYSVSREKKESFPLTVTSAQKNPTAFYLCASSTLAGDKNEQFFGPGTRLTVL.

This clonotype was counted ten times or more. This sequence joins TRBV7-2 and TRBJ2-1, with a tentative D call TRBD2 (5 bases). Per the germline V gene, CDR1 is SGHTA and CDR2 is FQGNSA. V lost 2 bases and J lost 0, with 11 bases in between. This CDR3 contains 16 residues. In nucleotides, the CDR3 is TGTGCCAGCAGCTTAAGCGCTAGCCTCTCCTACAATGAGCAGTTCTTC. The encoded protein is CASSLSASLSYNEQFF.

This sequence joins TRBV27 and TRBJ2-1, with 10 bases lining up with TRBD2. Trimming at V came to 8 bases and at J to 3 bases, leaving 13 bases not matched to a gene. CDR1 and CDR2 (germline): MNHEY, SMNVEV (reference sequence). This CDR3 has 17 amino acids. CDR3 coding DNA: TGTGCCAGCGGACTAGCGGCTCACCAAAAGGGCTACAATGAGCAGTTCTTC. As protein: CASGLAAHQKGYNEQFF.

In nucleotides, the CDR3 is TGTGCCAGCAGCTTACGGACTAGCGTGGAGACCCAGTACTTC. Protein: CASSLRTSVETQYF. This chain joins TRBV5-5 and TRBJ2-5, with 9 bases that match TRBD2. Germline V gene data show CDR1 as SGHKS and CDR2 as YYEKEE (reference sequence). This CDR3 is built from 14 residues. The trim removed 2 bases at V and 5 bases at J, leaving 4 bases unmatched.

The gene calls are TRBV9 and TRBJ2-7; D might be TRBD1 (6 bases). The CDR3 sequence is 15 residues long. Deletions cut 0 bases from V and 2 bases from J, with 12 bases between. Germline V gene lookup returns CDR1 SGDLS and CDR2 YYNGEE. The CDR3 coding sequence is TGTGCCAGCAGCGTAGGACAGGCCCCAACCTACGAGCAGTACTTC. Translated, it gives CASSVGQAPTYEQYF.

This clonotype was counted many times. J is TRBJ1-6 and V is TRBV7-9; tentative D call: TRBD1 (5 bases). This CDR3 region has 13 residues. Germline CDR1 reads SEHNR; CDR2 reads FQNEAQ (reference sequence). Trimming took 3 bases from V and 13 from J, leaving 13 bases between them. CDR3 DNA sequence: TGTGCCAGCAGCTTGGACACATCAACGCCCCTCCACTTT. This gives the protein CASSLDTSTPLHF.

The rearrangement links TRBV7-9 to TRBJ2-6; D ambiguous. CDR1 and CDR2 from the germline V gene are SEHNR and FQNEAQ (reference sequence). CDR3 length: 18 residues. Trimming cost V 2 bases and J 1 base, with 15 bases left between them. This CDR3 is CASSLIGRSGSGANVLTF. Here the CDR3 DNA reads TGTGCCAGCAGCTTAATTGGCAGGTCTGGGTCTGGGGCCAACGTCCTGACTTTC.

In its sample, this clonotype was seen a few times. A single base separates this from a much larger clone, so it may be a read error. CDR3 sequence (DNA): TGTGCCAGCAGTTTGGGTAATGGGTACAATGAGCAGTTCTTC. Its translation is CASSLGNGYNEQFF. V usage is TRBV6-2 or TRBV6-3 and J usage is TRBJ2-1; D gene ambiguous. V lost 4 bases and J lost 4, with 11 bases in between. Germline V gene sequence: CDR1 MNHEY, CDR2 SVGEGT. The CDR3 runs to 14 residues.